This T cell receptor beta chain was recovered during a study of shared clonotypes between healthy human individuals. General study results and limits: Specimens sampled were limited to blood, with tissue repertoires likely differing.

TCRdb's copy holds only in-frame clones and misses some; the assay was immunoSEQ multiplex PCR. The repertoire has nearly 500,000 clones, about three quarters of them found once; the top ten carry 10% to 15%. The V end was cut by 0 bases, the J end by 3 bases, with 4 bases between. Germline V gene data show CDR1 as SEHNR and CDR2 as FQNEAQ (reference sequence). The CDR3 loop spans 13 amino acids. About this clone itself: Antigen specificity is unknown.

Source material: PBMCs. This TCR derives from a woman aged 35 to 49 in good health. Some clones in this sample may be carry-over from other donors' samples. The chain carries TRBV7-9 and TRBJ2-3; unclear D gene. The CDR3 DNA is TGTGCCAGCAGCTTAGCTAGTACAGATACGCAGTATTTT. This sequence encodes CASSLASTDTQYF.